A single sample is the source of the 22 T cell receptor beta chains below, sequenced in a study of immune cell composition in non-small cell lung cancer. Normal lung sampling was at least 3 cm from the tumour, as distant as possible. Some clones are missing from TCRdb's copy, which holds only in-frame ones; the method was immunoSEQ multiplex PCR. The sample has about 6,700 clones, less than 80% seen once. Sequencing used non-adjacent lung tissue. The receptors stem from a human donor with non-small cell lung cancer.

The CDR3: CARSFDGGRAVQTQYF. The CDR3 DNA reads as TGTGCCAGAAGCTTCGATGGCGGGAGGGCCGTACAGACCCAGTACTTC. This chain connects TRBV5-3 to TRBJ2-5, with 9 bases identical to TRBD2. TRBV5-3 is placed among ORFs of uncertain function. The CDR3 is made up of 16 amino acids. J lost 6 bases, V lost 2 bases, and 11 bases had no gene match.

This sequence joins TRBV11-2 and TRBJ2-4; 7 bases are shared with TRBD1. The CDR3 consists of 17 residues. Germline loops: CDR1 SGHAT, CDR2 FQNNGV. The J segment lost 1 base and the V segment lost 0 bases, leaving 6 bases of the junction unmatched. As DNA, the CDR3 is TGTGCCAGCAGCTTAGATGGGAACAGGGGTGCCAAAAACATTCAGTACTTC. It specifies CASSLDGNRGAKNIQYF.

This clone is large within its sample. The J gene is TRBJ1-2, the V gene TRBV5-3; 7 positions agree with TRBD1. TRBV5-3 is an ORF; its function is uncertain. The V segment lost 3 bases and the J segment 4 bases; nucleotides outside the gene matches: 6. The CDR3 is made up of 14 amino acids. CDR3 DNA: TGTGCCAGAAGCTCCTCAACAGGGGTCTATGGCTACACCTTC. Encoded protein: CARSSSTGVYGYTF.

The chain employs TRBV7-2 and TRBJ2-1; 7 nucleotides match TRBD2. CDR3 length equals 16 residues. CDR1 SGHTA and CDR2 FQGNSA come from the germline V gene. V lost 3 bases, J lost 2 bases, and 7 bases stayed unmatched. The CDR3: CASSFRASGTYNEQFF. The DNA of the CDR3 is TGTGCCAGCAGCTTTAGAGCTAGCGGCACCTACAATGAGCAGTTCTTC.

This chain links TRBV7-9 with TRBJ1-2; D call uncertain. This CDR3 is 13 amino acids long. Between the trimmed V and J ends, which lost 5 bases and 1 base, there was a span of 8 bases. Per the germline V gene, CDR1 is SEHNR and CDR2 is FQNEAQ (reference sequence). The CDR3 loop reads CASSPEHNYGYTF. CDR3 nucleotide sequence: TGTGCCAGCAGCCCCGAACATAACTATGGCTACACCTTC.

On this clone itself: Other DNA variants within this sample encode the same CDR3. This CDR3 is CASSPPSGLTDTQYF. DNA for the CDR3: TGTGCCAGCAGCCCGCCTAGCGGACTCACAGATACGCAGTATTTT. The rearrangement uses TRBV28 and TRBJ2-3; TRBD2 matches 7 bases. Germline V gene sequence: CDR1 MDHEN, CDR2 SYDVKM. V was pared by 6 bases and J by 2 bases, with 8 bases of the junction left unmatched. The CDR3 has 15 amino acids.

This clone is judged medium-sized. The chain employs TRBV7-9 and TRBJ1-1; TRBD1 is a possible D gene (6 bases). This CDR3 comprises 15 residues. Germline V gene sequence: CDR1 SEHNR, CDR2 FQNEAQ (reference sequence). V was cut by 5 bases and J by 1 base, with 14 bases left in between. The CDR3 region has the DNA TGTGCCAGCAGCCCCCCTACAGGGTCGAACACTGAAGCTTTCTTT. It is translated as CASSPPTGSNTEAFF. Drawing the rest from reference TRBV7-9 and TRBJ1-1, the complete variable domain is DTGVSQNPRHKITKRGQNVTFRCDPISEHNRLYWYRQTLGQGPEFLTYFQNEAQLEKSRLLSDRFSAERPKGSFSTLEIQRTEQGDSAMYLCASSPPTGSNTEAFFGQGTRLTVV.

This clone counts as large (0.1 to 1%). This chain links TRBV29-1 with TRBJ2-5; 10 bases agree with TRBD1. J lost 5 bases, V lost 2 bases, and 8 bases had no gene match. CDR3 length: 15 residues. The germline gives CDR1 SQVTM, CDR2 ANQGSEA. CDR3 sequence: CSVEPDRGRVETQYF. CDR3 coding DNA: TGCAGCGTTGAACCCGACAGGGGGCGCGTTGAGACCCAGTACTTC.

This clone appeared a single time. The rearrangement uses TRBV2 and TRBJ2-7; D uncertain. V was trimmed by 3 bases and J by 7 bases, leaving 16 bases between them. This CDR3 comprises 14 residues. Germline V gives CDR1 SNHLY, CDR2 FYNNEI. The CDR3 reads CASSESSHLTEQYF. The CDR3 DNA reads TGTGCCAGCAGTGAGAGCTCGCATCTCACGGAGCAGTACTTC.

In its sample, this clone was seen a few times. The V call is TRBV6-4, the J call TRBJ2-2; possibly TRBD2 for D (5 bases). This CDR3 is 13 amino acids long. Germline V CDR1 and CDR2: MRHNA, SNTAGT. V was clipped by 2 bases and J by 4 bases, with 5 bases between them. The CDR3 coding sequence is TGTGCCAGCAGTGACGGGAGCACCGGGGAGCTGTTTTTT. The encoded protein is CASSDGSTGELFF.

This rearrangement joins TRBV9 to TRBJ2-1; the D gene is possibly TRBD2 (5 bases). Germline CDR1 SGDLS, CDR2 YYNGEE. The CDR3 totals 16 residues. The V end was cut by 4 bases, the J end by 7 bases, with 21 bases between. The CDR3 here is CASSPDPRGPGNEQFF. The CDR3 DNA is TGTGCCAGCAGCCCGGACCCGAGAGGGCCGGGGAATGAGCAGTTCTTC.

This clone has only a few counts. The chain combines TRBV11-2 with TRBJ2-1; no clear D. CDR3 length equals 11 residues. Germline values: CDR1 SGHAT, CDR2 FQNNGV. V dropped 5 bases and J dropped 6 bases, with 5 bases sitting between them. The CDR3 protein is CASSQFNEQFF. In DNA form, the CDR3 reads TGTGCCAGCAGCCAGTTCAATGAGCAGTTCTTC. Full variable domain (rest looked up from reference TRBV11-2 and TRBJ2-1): EAGVAQSPRYKIIEKRQSVAFWCNPISGHATLYWYQQILGQGPKLLIQFQNNGVVDDSQLPKDRFSAERLKGVDSTLKIQPAKLEDSAVYLCASSQFNEQFFGPGTRLTVL.

This clone was seen a handful of times. The rearrangement uses TRBV5-1 and TRBJ1-1, with D hard to call. This CDR3 is 12 amino acids long. V was trimmed by 0 bases and J by 5 bases, leaving 5 bases between them. In germline, CDR1 is SGHRS, CDR2 YFSETQ. CDR3 in DNA: TGCGCCAGCAGCTTGGCCAGTACTGAAGCTTTCTTT. The encoded protein is CASSLASTEAFF.

The CDR3 region has the DNA TGTGCCAGCAGCCTACGCGGGGGATACGAGGAGACCCAGTACTTC. Its protein product is CASSLRGGYEETQYF. The genes are TRBV5-4 and TRBJ2-5; TRBD2 matches at 7 bases. V was clipped by 4 bases and J by 5 bases; unmatched bases: 11. The germline V gene has CDR1 SGHNT and CDR2 YYREEE (reference sequence). The CDR3 runs 15 residues.

V gene TRBV5-1 combines with J gene TRBJ1-6, with 8 bases matching TRBD1. V lost 5 bases and J lost 8; bases outside the gene matches: 6. The CDR3 is 14 residues long. The germline CDR1 and CDR2 sequences are SGHRS and YFSETQ. DNA of the CDR3: TGCGCCAGCAGTTCCACAGGGGGGGATTCACCCCTCCACTTT. It encodes CASSSTGGDSPLHF. The full variable domain, with the rest looked up from reference TRBV5-1 and TRBJ1-6, is KAGVTQTPRYLIKTRGQQVTLSCSPISGHRSVSWYQQTPGQGLQFLFEYFSETQRNKGNFPGRFSGRQFSNSRSEMNVSTLELGDSALYLCASSSTGGDSPLHFGNGTRLTVT.

The rearrangement links TRBV7-9 to TRBJ2-1, with 9 bases fitting TRBD1. The CDR3 spans 18 residues. The V gene end was trimmed by 4 bases and the J gene end by 2 bases; junction bases not matched to a gene: 12. Germline assignment: CDR1 SEHNR and CDR2 FQNEAQ (reference sequence). The CDR3 loop is CASSSSDPGQGPYNEQFF. CDR3 nucleotide sequence: TGTGCCAGCAGCTCCTCAGACCCGGGACAGGGCCCCTACAATGAGCAGTTCTTC.

There are a few counts of this clone. The chain uses TRBV27 and TRBJ1-2; 9 positions agree with TRBD1. Looked up from germline, CDR1 is MNHEY and CDR2 is SMNVEV (reference sequence). This CDR3 has 18 amino acids. The J segment lost 5 bases and the V segment lost 3 bases, leaving 16 bases of the junction unmatched. The DNA for the CDR3 is TGTGCCAGCAGTTTGGGGGGACAGGGCTCCCCGTTCGGGTATGGCTACACCTTC. This encodes CASSLGGQGSPFGYGYTF.

The chain has TRBV28 and TRBJ2-3; 10 nucleotides agree with TRBD1. V lost 3 bases and J lost 6; bases outside the gene matches: 6. The V gene's germline CDR1 is MDHEN and CDR2 SYDVKM. CDR3 length: 15 residues. The CDR3 reads CASSFGQGVYDTQYF. CDR3 DNA: TGTGCCAGCAGTTTCGGACAGGGGGTCTATGATACGCAGTATTTT.

CDR3 region: CASTNGGILYEQYF. The CDR3 coding sequence is TGTGCCAGCACCAACGGTGGTATTCTGTACGAGCAGTACTTC. The chain carries TRBV28 and TRBJ2-7, with D hard to call. The CDR3 totals 14 residues. Germline V gene sequence: CDR1 MDHEN, CDR2 SYDVKM. Trimming removed 7 bases from V and 4 bases from J, with 17 bases in between.

This clone turned up a few times. The chain carries TRBV7-2 and TRBJ1-2; 7 positions agree with TRBD1. CDR3 size: 13 residues. The trim removed 5 bases at V and 7 bases at J, leaving 7 bases unmatched. Germline CDR1 SGHTA, CDR2 FQGNSA. The CDR3, as DNA: TGTGCCAGCAGCCGAGACAGGGTGGGTGGCTACACCTTC. Translating gives CASSRDRVGGYTF.

The chain combines TRBV5-8 with TRBJ1-2, with 11 bases lining up with TRBD1. This CDR3 comprises 15 residues. Germline V gives CDR1 SGHTS, CDR2 YDEGEE. Trimming took 4 bases from V and 4 from J; bases not matched to a gene: 6. The CDR3 loop reads CASSEGGTGGYGYTF. CDR3 in DNA: TGTGCCAGCAGCGAGGGCGGGACAGGGGGCTATGGCTACACCTTC.

This clone was seen only once. The rearrangement joins TRBV7-9 to TRBJ1-2; D gene unclear. This CDR3 has 14 amino acids. V lost 2 bases and J 4 bases, leaving 11 bases between the germline ends. Germline CDR1 SEHNR, CDR2 FQNEAQ (reference sequence). CDR3 amino acids: CASSLSGESYGYTF. CDR3 coding DNA: TGTGCCAGCAGCTTAAGCGGTGAGAGCTATGGCTACACCTTC. The full variable domain, rest sourced from reference TRBV7-9 and TRBJ1-2, is DTGVSQNPRHKITKRGQNVTFRCDPISEHNRLYWYRQTLGQGPEFLTYFQNEAQLEKSRLLSDRFSAERPKGSFSTLEIQRTEQGDSAMYLCASSLSGESYGYTFGSGTRLTVV.